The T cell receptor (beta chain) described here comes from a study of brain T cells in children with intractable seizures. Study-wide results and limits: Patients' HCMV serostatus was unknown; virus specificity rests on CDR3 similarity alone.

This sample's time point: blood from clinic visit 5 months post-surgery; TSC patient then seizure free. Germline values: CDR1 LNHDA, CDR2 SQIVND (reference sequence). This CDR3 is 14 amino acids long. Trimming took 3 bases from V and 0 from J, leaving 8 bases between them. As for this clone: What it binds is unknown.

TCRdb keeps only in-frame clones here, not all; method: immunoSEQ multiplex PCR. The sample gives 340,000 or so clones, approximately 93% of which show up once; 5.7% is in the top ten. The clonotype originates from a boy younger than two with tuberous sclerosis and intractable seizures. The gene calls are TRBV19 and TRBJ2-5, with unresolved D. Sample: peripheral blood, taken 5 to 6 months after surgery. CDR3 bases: TGTGCCAGTAGTATTAAGAGGCACCAAGAGACCCAGTACTTC. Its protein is CASSIKRHQETQYF.